This note documents a single T cell receptor (beta chain) sequence. Amplification used 60 Vbeta primers and 13 Jbeta primers. Sequencing used immunoSEQ multiplex PCR; TCRdb keeps in-frame clones, though not all of them. This repertoire shows some 190,000 clones, 76% found once; its top ten account for about 2.5%. This sample is part of a study of cytomegalovirus exposure and HLA in healthy donors. The ends lost 11 bases at V and 0 bases at J; junction bases unmatched: 10. Germline CDR1 LNHDA, CDR2 SQIVND (reference sequence). CDR3 length: 15 residues. The rearrangement links TRBV19 to TRBJ1-3; TRBD1 matches 7 bases. The receptor was isolated from a woman aged 25 to 45 in good health and CMV-seropositive. Sequencing was carried out using PBMCs. The CDR3 is CASLETGISGNTIYF. CDR3 DNA: TGTGCCTCCCTGGAGACAGGGATCTCTGGAAACACCATATATTTT.